This T cell receptor (beta chain) was recorded in a study of cytomegalovirus exposure and HLA in healthy donors. As for the study in general: It was reported in a later analysis that the same platform had been used for the 100 to 150 validation repertoires as for the approximately 700 first-cohort repertoires.

Separate from the roughly 700-subject first cohort was the roughly 120-subject validation cohort, to which the donors belonged. V was shortened by 3 bases and J by 0 bases, with 9 bases between the two germline ends. This CDR3 is built from 15 residues. CDR1 is KGHSH, CDR2 LQKENI, per germline. General study results and limits: The study put some 160 TCR beta chains on its list as cytomegalovirus-associated. Rarity held for most TCR sequences, but there were some public TCRs that occurred in many donors.

Some clones are missing from TCRdb's copy, which holds only in-frame ones; the method was immunoSEQ multiplex PCR. The sample records a few hundred thousand clones, 90% being singletons. In the case of this clone: No antigen is known for it.

The chain carries TRBV18 and TRBJ2-1; unclear D gene. This receptor was taken from a woman in her late teens or twenties in good health and CMV-seronegative. The sample consisted of PBMCs. The CDR3 is CASSPLESSYNEQFF. For the CDR3, the DNA is TGTGCCAGCTCACCCCTCGAGAGCTCCTACAATGAGCAGTTCTTC.